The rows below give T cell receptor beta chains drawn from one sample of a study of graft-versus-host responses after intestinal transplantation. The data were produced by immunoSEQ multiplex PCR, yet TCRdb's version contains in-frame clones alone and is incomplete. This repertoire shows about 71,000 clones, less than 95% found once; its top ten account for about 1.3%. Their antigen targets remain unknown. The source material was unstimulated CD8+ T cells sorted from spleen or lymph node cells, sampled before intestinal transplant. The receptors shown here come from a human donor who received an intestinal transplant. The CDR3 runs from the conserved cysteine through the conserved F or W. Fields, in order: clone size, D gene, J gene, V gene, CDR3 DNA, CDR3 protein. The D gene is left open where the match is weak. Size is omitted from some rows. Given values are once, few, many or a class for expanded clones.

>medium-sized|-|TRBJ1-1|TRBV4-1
TGCGCCAGCAGCCAAGTGGCGGGGCTGGGTGAAGCTTTCTTT
CASSQVAGLGEAFF
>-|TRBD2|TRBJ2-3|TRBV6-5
TGTGCCAGCTGGACTAGCGGTGAAGACACAGATACGCAGTATTTT
CASWTSGEDTDTQYF
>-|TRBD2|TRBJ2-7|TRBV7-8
TGTGCCAGCAGCTTAGTGGGGGGGGGTTCCTACGAGCAGTACTTC
CASSLVGGGSYEQYF
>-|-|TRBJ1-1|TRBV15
TGTGCCACCAGCAGAGATCGGGACTTGGGCACTGAAGCTTTCTTT
CATSRDRDLGTEAFF
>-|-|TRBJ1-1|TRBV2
TGTGCCAGCAGCGGGGGTGAAGCTTTCTTT
CASSGGEAFF
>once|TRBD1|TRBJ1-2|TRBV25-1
TGTGCCAGCAGTGATGGACAGGCTGCCTATGGCTACACCTTC
CASSDGQAAYGYTF
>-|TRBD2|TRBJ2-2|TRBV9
TGTGCCAGCGGTGGCGGGGGGCTCACCGGGGAGCTGTTTTTT
CASGGGGLTGELFF
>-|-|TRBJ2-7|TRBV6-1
TGTGCCAGTGAAAGGGGGGGAGCCCCCTACGAGCAGTACTTC
CASERGGAPYEQYF
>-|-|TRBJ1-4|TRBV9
TGTGCCAGCAGCCCGGCGGAGCCTAATGAAAAACTGTTTTTT
CASSPAEPNEKLFF
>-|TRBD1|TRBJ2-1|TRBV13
TGTGCCACCCTCGGGACAGGTCACAATGAGCAGTTCTTC
CATLGTGHNEQFF
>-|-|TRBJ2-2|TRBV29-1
TGCAGCGTTTGGCAGGCGAACACCGGGGAGCTGTTTTTT
CSVWQANTGELFF
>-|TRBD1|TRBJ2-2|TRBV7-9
TGTGCCAGCGGCAAACTCCGGGACAGGGGAGGCACCGGGGAGCTGTTTTTT
CASGKLRDRGGTGELFF
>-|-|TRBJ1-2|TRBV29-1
TGCAGCGTTGAAGCAGGGTTGGGCTACACCTTC
CSVEAGLGYTF
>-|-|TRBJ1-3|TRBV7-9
TGTGCCAGCGTTCCTGGAGGGGTTGGAAACACCATATATTTT
CASVPGGVGNTIYF
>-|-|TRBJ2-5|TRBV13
TGTGCCAGCTCCACACTAGCCGGGGAGACCCAGTACTTC
CASSTLAGETQYF
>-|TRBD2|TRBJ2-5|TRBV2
TGTGCCAGCATCGGGACTAGCGGGGGCTTGGAGACCCAGTACTTC
CASIGTSGGLETQYF
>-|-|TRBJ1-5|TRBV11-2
TGTGCCAGCAGCTTAACGGCAGGGCCAAATCAGCCCCAGCATTTT
CASSLTAGPNQPQHF
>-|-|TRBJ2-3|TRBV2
TGTGCCAGCAGTGGTTCCGGACTGGATACGCAGTATTTT
CASSGSGLDTQYF
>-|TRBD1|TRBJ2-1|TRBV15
TGTGCCACCAGCAGAGTAAGGGACAGGGGTAAAAATGAGCAGTTCTTC
CATSRVRDRGKNEQFF
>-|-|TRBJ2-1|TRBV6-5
TGTGCCAGCAGTTTAACGCCCATCGGGGAGCAGTTCTTC
CASSLTPIGEQFF
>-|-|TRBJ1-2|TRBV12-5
TGTGCTAGTGGTACAAACCCCACTAACTATGGCTACACCTTC
CASGTNPTNYGYTF
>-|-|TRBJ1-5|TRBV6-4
TGTGCCAGCATCGGGGGACCCTTGATTAATCAGCCCCAGCATTTT
CASIGGPLINQPQHF
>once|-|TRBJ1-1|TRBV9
TGTGCCAGCAGCGTAGGAGATACTGAAGCTTTCTTT
CASSVGDTEAFF
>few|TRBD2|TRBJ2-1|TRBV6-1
TGTGCCAGCACCAAACTAGCGGGGACCTACAATGAGCAGTTCTTC
CASTKLAGTYNEQFF
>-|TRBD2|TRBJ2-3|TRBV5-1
TGCGCCAGCAGCTTGGCTAGCGGAGTCACAGATACGCAGTATTTT
CASSLASGVTDTQYF
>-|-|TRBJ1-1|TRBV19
TGTGCCAGTAGTAGGTGGGGGGGTGGTCGCACTGAAGCTTTCTTT
CASSRWGGGRTEAFF
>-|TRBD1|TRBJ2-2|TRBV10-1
TGCGCCAGCAGTGAGAGGGGGCGTGACGGGGAGCTGTTTTTT
CASSERGRDGELFF
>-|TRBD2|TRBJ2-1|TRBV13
TGTGCCAGCAGCCACCCTAGCGGCCCCTACAATGAGCAGTTCTTC
CASSHPSGPYNEQFF
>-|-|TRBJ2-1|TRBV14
TGTGCCAGCAGCCAAGAAGACCGGGATGAGCAGTTCTTC
CASSQEDRDEQFF
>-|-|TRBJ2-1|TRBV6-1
TGTGCCAGCAGTGAAGGTCCTCCCCGCTACAATGAGCAGTTCTTC
CASSEGPPRYNEQFF
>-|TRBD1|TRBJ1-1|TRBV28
TGTGCCAGCAGTCCGACCGGGACAGGGCAGGGCACTGAAGCTTTCTTT
CASSPTGTGQGTEAFF
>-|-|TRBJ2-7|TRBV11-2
TGTGCCAGCAGCCTAACAGGGTTCGACGAGCAGTACTTC
CASSLTGFDEQYF
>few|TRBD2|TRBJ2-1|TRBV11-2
TGTGCCAGCAGCCCGCGGACTAGTTGGAATGAGCAGTTCTTC
CASSPRTSWNEQFF
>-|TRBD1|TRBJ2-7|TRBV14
TGTGCCAGCAGACCCGGGACAGCCCTTTCCTACGAGCAGTACTTC
CASRPGTALSYEQYF
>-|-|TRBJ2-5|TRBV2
TGTGCCACCCCGACCGAGGAGGGGACCCAGTACTTC
CATPTEEGTQYF
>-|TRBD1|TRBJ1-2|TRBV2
TGTGCCAGCAGTGGGGGGACAGGGGCGAACTATGGCTACACCTTC
CASSGGTGANYGYTF
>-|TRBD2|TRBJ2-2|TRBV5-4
TGTGCCAGCAGCTCCGGACTAGGAGGCACCGGGGAGCTGTTTTTT
CASSSGLGGTGELFF
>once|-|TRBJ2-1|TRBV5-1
TGCGCCAGCAGCACCGCGGGGGCGCCCAATGAGCAGTTCTTC
CASSTAGAPNEQFF
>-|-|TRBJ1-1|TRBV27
TGTGCCAGCAGTCCGTATCGACAGCTCATGAACACTGAAGCTTTCTTT
CASSPYRQLMNTEAFF
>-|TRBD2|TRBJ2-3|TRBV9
TGTGCCAGCAGCGTTGGGGGAGGGGCTAGCGGGGCTTTAGATACGCAGTATTTT
CASSVGGGASGALDTQYF
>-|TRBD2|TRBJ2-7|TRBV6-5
TGTGCCAGCAGTTACGGGGGGGTTGGGGACGAGCAGTACTTC
CASSYGGVGDEQYF
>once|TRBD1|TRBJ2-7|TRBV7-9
TGTGCCAGCAGCTTAGGTCCTGGCAGGGGGTACGAGCAGTACTTC
CASSLGPGRGYEQYF
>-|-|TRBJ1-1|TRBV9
TGTGCCAGCAGCTCCCCTAGGATGGGAGGGAGCACTGAAGCTTTCTTT
CASSSPRMGGSTEAFF
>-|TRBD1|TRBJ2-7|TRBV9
TGTGCCAGCAGCGGGGACAGGAACTCCTACGAGCAGTACTTC
CASSGDRNSYEQYF
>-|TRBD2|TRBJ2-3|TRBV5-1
TGCGCCAGCAGCTCGCTACTAGCGGGGCGGGGAGATACGCAGTATTTT
CASSSLLAGRGDTQYF
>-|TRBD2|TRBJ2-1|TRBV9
TGTGCCAGCAGCGTATACCTAGCGGGGGCCGACAATGAGCAGTTCTTC
CASSVYLAGADNEQFF
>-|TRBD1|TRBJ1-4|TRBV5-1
TGCGCCAGCAGCTTGACAGGGGAAGAAGAAAAACTGTTTTTT
CASSLTGEEEKLFF
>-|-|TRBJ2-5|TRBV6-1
TGTGCCAGCAGTGTGTTACCGGGGTCGGAGACCCAGTACTTC
CASSVLPGSETQYF
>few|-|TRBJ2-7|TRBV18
TGTGCCAGCTCACCACGCGACTTGATCTACGAGCAGTACTTC
CASSPRDLIYEQYF
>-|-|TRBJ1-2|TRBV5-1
TGCGCCAGCAGCTTGTTTGGGCTTTCTAACTATGGCTACACCTTC
CASSLFGLSNYGYTF
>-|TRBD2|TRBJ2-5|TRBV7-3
TGTGCCAGCAGCTTAGGGGCTAGCGGGGGAGAGACCCAGTACTTC
CASSLGASGGETQYF
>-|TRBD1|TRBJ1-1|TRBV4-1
TGCGCCAGCGGACAGGGGGCCGTGAACACTGAAGCTTTCTTT
CASGQGAVNTEAFF
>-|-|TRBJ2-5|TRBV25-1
TGTGCCAGCAGTGAATTGGGCCATAGGGAGGAGACCCAGTACTTC
CASSELGHREETQYF